This TCR beta chain was observed in a study of control samples from healthy donors and cancer patients. Some clones are missing from TCRdb's copy, which holds only in-frame ones; the method was immunoSEQ multiplex PCR. The table includes approximately 90,000 clones, roughly nine tenths detected once. The germline V gene has CDR1 LGHDT and CDR2 YNNKEL (reference sequence). V was shortened by 4 bases and J by 12 bases, with 13 bases between the two germline ends. The CDR3 runs to 12 residues. The sequenced sample was blood. The source is a woman in her seventies in good health. This chain links TRBV3-1 (or the pseudogene TRBV3-2) with TRBJ2-1; D not certain. The chain's CDR3 is CASSPDGRPQFF. CDR3 coding DNA: TGTGCCAGCAGCCCAGACGGACGGCCGCAGTTCTTC.